This TCR beta chain comes out of a study of metastatic and nonmetastatic thyroid tumors. Whole-study context: Across peripheral blood and tumor or nodule tissue samples taken from malignant and benign thyroid patients, the repertoires were compared with one another.

This clone has ten or more counts. Its antigen remains unknown. As handled by the study authors: A papillary thyroid cancer distant-metastasis classifier was built from CDR3 differences across clinicopathological groups. TCRdb used MiXCR to call clones anew from the PCR reads. TCRdb's processing, not the authors', yielded these V and J calls. Of about 38,000 clones in the sample, roughly a quarter were seen once. The entire patient cohort was treatment-naive prior to thyroid surgery. The CDR3 has 11 residues. Per germline, CDR1 SEHNR and CDR2 FQNEAQ (reference sequence). Trimming removed 5 bases from V and 9 bases from J, with 11 bases in between. Study-wide results and limits: It was reportedly found that TCR beta diversity was significantly higher in malignant thyroid tumors than in benign nodules, a difference seen in both blood and tumor samples.

The sequence derives from a female donor with papillary thyroid cancer or a benign thyroid nodule (not recorded which). Some clones in this sample may be carry-over from other donors' samples. The chain recombines TRBV7-9 with TRBJ2-7; the D call may be TRBD1 or TRBD2 (5 bases each). Sequences were obtained from blood. The CDR3 bases are TGTGCCAGCAGCAGGGACCAAACGCAGTACTTC. This translates into CASSRDQTQYF.